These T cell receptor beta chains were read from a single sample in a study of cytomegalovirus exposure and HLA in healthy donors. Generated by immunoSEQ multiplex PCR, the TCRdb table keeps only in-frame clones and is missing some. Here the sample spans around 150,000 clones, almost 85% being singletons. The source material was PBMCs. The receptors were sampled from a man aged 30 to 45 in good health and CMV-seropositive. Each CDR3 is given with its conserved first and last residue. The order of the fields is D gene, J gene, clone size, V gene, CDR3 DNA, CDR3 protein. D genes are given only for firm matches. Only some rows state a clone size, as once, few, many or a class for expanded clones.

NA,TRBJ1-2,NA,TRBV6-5,TGTGCCAGCAGTTACGTTCAGTTTCATGGCTACACCTTC,CASSYVQFHGYTF
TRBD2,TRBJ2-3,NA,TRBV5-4,TGTGCCAGCAGCGAGGCGGGGGAAAGAAATACGCAGTATTTT,CASSEAGERNTQYF
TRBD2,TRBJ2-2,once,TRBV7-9,TGTGCCAGCAGCCCACGCAGGGAGGGGAACACCGGGGAGCTGTTTTTT,CASSPRREGNTGELFF
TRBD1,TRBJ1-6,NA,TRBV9,TGTGCCAGCAGCGTCGGGACAGGGGGAGGAAATTCACCCCTCCACTTT,CASSVGTGGGNSPLHF
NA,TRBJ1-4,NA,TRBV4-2,TGTGCCAGCAGCCAAGATTGGCAGGGTAATGAAAAACTGTTTTTT,CASSQDWQGNEKLFF
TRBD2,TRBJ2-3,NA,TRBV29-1,TGCAGCGTTGTGCTAGCGGGAGATACGCAGTATTTT,CSVVLAGDTQYF
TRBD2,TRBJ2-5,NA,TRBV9,TGTGCCAGCAGCGTAGCTCGGACTAGCGGAGAGACCCAGTACTTC,CASSVARTSGETQYF
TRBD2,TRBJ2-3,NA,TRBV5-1,TGCGCCAGCAGCTTGGCCGTTGCGGGAGACCGCACAGATACGCAGTATTTT,CASSLAVAGDRTDTQYF
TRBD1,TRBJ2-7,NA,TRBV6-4,TGTGCCAGCAGAATGGACAGGGGGAAAGGAGAGCAGTACTTC,CASRMDRGKGEQYF
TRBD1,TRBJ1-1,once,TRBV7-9,TGTGCCAGCAGCACAGGGGGAAGGAGCACTGAAGCTTTCTTT,CASSTGGRSTEAFF
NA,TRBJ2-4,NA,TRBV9,TGTGCCAGCAGCCCCAGACATGACCTAAACATTCAGTACTTC,CASSPRHDLNIQYF
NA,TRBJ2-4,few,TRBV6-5,TGTGCCAGCAGACCGACGGGGGCCAAAAACATTCAGTACTTC,CASRPTGAKNIQYF
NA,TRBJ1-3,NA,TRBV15,TGTGCCACCAGCAGAGATCTTAGTTCTGGAAACACCATATATTTT,CATSRDLSSGNTIYF
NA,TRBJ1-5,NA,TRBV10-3,TGTGCCAGCGGCGGAGGGTATAGCAATCAGCCCCAGCATTTT,CASGGGYSNQPQHF
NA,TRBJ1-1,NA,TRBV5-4,TGTGCCAGCAGCCTAAGACAGGAGCCGAACACTGAAGCTTTCTTT,CASSLRQEPNTEAFF
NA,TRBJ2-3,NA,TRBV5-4,TGTGCCAGCAGCTTGCCCCCCCTAGCCCAGGGGGATACGCAGTATTTT,CASSLPPLAQGDTQYF
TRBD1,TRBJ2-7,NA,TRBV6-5,TGTGCCAGCAGCCGGGACAGTACCTACGAGCAGTACTTC,CASSRDSTYEQYF
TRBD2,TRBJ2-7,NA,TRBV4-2,TGTGCCAGCAGCCGCCTACTAGCGGGGGCCTCCTACGAGCAGTACTTC,CASSRLLAGASYEQYF
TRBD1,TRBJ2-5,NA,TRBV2,TGTGCCAGCAGCGCAGGGGGTAAAGGAGAGACCCAGTACTTC,CASSAGGKGETQYF
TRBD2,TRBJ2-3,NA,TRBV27,TGTGCCAGCAGATCCCTAGCGGGGAGAAGCACAGATACGCAGTATTTT,CASRSLAGRSTDTQYF
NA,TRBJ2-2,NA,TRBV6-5,TGTGCCAGCAGTTACTCTACGGGGGACGGCACCGGGGAGCTGTTTTTT,CASSYSTGDGTGELFF
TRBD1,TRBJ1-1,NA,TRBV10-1,TGCGCCAGCAGTATGACAGGGGGCACTGAAGCTTTCTTT,CASSMTGGTEAFF